This T cell receptor (beta chain) comes out of a study of regulatory T cells in long-lasting Graves disease. Germline V gives CDR1 SEHNR, CDR2 FQNEAQ (reference sequence). The CDR3 spans 14 residues. Trimming took off 4 bases at V and 5 bases at J, with 15 bases between the two ends. Both iRepertoire HTBI primers and Arm-PCR of CDR3 regions were used to build the TCR beta libraries. From the multiplex PCR reads, TCRdb called clonotypes with MiXCR, one entry per CDR3 protein. Of approximately 360,000 distinct CDR3 sequences detected, approximately 23% appear once; the ten largest clones hold less than 30%. Time point in this sample: persistent/refractory GD, antithyroid drugs over 5 years with positive TRAb. With RNA extracted from PBMCs as input, the TCR library was made.

This rearrangement joins TRBV7-9 to TRBJ2-7; D unresolved. Sample: peripheral blood mononuclear cells (PBMCs), taken when the disease was refractory, from a patient treated with antithyroid drugs. The TCR sequence derives from a middle-aged woman with Graves disease. The CDR3 bases are TGTGCCAGCAGCTCCGCCTTGCGCCTGAACGAGCAGTACTTC. This sequence encodes CASSSALRLNEQYF.